This TCR beta chain comes out of a study of blood T cell repertoires in COVID-19. Study context: Nucleic acid was either cDNA or gDNA, and it came from T cells, B-cell-depleted T cells, or PBMCs.

CDR1 and CDR2 from the germline V gene are SGHRS and YFSETQ. This CDR3 has 16 amino acids. Trimming stripped 1 base from V and 0 bases from J, with 8 bases between. TCRdb's table, derived via immunoSEQ multiplex PCR, lists solely in-frame clones and lacks some. There are about 130,000 clones in the sample; approximately 83% occur only once, and 3% to 3.5% lies in the top ten. Sequenced material: peripheral blood. V and J are TRBV5-1 and TRBJ2-6; D not certain. The clonotype comes from a woman aged 80 or over with acute or convalescent COVID-19. The CDR3 DNA is TGCGCCAGCAGCTTGAACGGTTACTCTGGGGCCAACGTCCTGACTTTC. It translates to CASSLNGYSGANVLTF.